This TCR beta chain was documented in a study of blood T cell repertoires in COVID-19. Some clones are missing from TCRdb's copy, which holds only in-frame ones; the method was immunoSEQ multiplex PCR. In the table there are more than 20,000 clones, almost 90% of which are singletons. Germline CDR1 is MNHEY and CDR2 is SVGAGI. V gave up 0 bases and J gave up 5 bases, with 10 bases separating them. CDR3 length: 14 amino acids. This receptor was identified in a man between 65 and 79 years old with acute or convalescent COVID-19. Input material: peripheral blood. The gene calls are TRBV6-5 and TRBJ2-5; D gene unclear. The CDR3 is CASSYSSPEETQYF. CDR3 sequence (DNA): TGTGCCAGCAGTTACTCGAGCCCGGAGGAGACCCAGTACTTC.